The rows below give T cell receptor beta chains drawn from one sample of a study of cytomegalovirus exposure and HLA in healthy donors. This table comes from immunoSEQ multiplex PCR, and its TCRdb copy is limited to in-frame clones, with some not included. The sample shows 150,000 or so clones, over 75% of them seen only once. The sample taken for sequencing was PBMCs. These receptors all stem from a woman in her 50s in good health and CMV-seropositive. The CDR3 runs from the conserved cysteine through the conserved F or W. A D gene is named only where the DNA matches it firmly. Where a row states a size, it is once, few, many or the class of an expanded clone; other rows omit it.

TRBJ1-6	-	TRBV11-2	-	TGTGCCAGCAGCTTAGGAGGGTACGGGTCACCCCTCCACTTT	CASSLGGYGSPLHF
TRBJ2-5	-	TRBV18	-	TGTGCCAGCTCACCACTGTGGCGGGAGACCCAGTACTTC	CASSPLWRETQYF
TRBJ1-3	once	TRBV4-1	-	TGCGCCAGCAGCCAAGTGTTCACCGGCCGGAGGGATACTCGAAACACCATATATTTT	CASSQVFTGRRDTRNTIYF
TRBJ2-7	once	TRBV5-6	TRBD2	TGTGCCAGCAGCTTACAGACTAGCGGGAGCGGCGAGCAGTACTTC	CASSLQTSGSGEQYF
TRBJ2-7	-	TRBV28	-	TGTGCCAGCAGTACCCCGCGGGACAGACTATCCTACGAGCAGTACTTC	CASSTPRDRLSYEQYF
TRBJ2-1	-	TRBV7-9	-	TGTGCCAGCAGCTTAGGGACTATACGGGAAGATGAGCAGTTCTTC	CASSLGTIREDEQFF
TRBJ1-5	-	TRBV2	TRBD1	TGTGCCAGCAGGCCGGGACAGCGTAATCAGCCCCAGCATTTT	CASRPGQRNQPQHF
TRBJ2-5	few	TRBV7-7	-	TGTGCTAGCAGCCAGAACAAAGAGACCCAGTACTTC	CASSQNKETQYF
TRBJ2-5	-	TRBV4-3	TRBD2	TGCGCCAGCAGCCGTCTAGCGGAAGAGACCCAGTACTTC	CASSRLAEETQYF
TRBJ2-1	-	TRBV29-1	-	TGCAGCGTTGAGAGGGTCTTTGACAATGAGCAGTTCTTC	CSVERVFDNEQFF
TRBJ1-5	-	TRBV9	-	TGTGCCAGCAGTTATGGGGCGAGCAATCAGCCCCAGCATTTT	CASSYGASNQPQHF
TRBJ1-2	-	TRBV11-2	TRBD1	TGTGCCAGCAGCTTAGAATGGGACAGGGTTCGGCCATCCTTC	CASSLEWDRVRPSF
TRBJ2-7	few	TRBV5-1	TRBD1	TGCGCCAGCAGCTTGTTGGACAGGGGGTACGAGCAGTACTTC	CASSLLDRGYEQYF
TRBJ2-7	-	TRBV5-6	TRBD1	TGTGCCAGCAGCTGGAACCTCTGGGGACAGGGATACGAGCAGTACTTC	CASSWNLWGQGYEQYF
TRBJ2-7	-	TRBV29-1	TRBD1	TGCAGCGTTGAATTGACAGGGGGCTACGAGCAGTACTTC	CSVELTGGYEQYF
TRBJ1-1	few	TRBV27	-	TGTGCCAGCAGCTCTCCCCCCAGTCGCCCTGAAGCTTTCTTT	CASSSPPSRPEAFF